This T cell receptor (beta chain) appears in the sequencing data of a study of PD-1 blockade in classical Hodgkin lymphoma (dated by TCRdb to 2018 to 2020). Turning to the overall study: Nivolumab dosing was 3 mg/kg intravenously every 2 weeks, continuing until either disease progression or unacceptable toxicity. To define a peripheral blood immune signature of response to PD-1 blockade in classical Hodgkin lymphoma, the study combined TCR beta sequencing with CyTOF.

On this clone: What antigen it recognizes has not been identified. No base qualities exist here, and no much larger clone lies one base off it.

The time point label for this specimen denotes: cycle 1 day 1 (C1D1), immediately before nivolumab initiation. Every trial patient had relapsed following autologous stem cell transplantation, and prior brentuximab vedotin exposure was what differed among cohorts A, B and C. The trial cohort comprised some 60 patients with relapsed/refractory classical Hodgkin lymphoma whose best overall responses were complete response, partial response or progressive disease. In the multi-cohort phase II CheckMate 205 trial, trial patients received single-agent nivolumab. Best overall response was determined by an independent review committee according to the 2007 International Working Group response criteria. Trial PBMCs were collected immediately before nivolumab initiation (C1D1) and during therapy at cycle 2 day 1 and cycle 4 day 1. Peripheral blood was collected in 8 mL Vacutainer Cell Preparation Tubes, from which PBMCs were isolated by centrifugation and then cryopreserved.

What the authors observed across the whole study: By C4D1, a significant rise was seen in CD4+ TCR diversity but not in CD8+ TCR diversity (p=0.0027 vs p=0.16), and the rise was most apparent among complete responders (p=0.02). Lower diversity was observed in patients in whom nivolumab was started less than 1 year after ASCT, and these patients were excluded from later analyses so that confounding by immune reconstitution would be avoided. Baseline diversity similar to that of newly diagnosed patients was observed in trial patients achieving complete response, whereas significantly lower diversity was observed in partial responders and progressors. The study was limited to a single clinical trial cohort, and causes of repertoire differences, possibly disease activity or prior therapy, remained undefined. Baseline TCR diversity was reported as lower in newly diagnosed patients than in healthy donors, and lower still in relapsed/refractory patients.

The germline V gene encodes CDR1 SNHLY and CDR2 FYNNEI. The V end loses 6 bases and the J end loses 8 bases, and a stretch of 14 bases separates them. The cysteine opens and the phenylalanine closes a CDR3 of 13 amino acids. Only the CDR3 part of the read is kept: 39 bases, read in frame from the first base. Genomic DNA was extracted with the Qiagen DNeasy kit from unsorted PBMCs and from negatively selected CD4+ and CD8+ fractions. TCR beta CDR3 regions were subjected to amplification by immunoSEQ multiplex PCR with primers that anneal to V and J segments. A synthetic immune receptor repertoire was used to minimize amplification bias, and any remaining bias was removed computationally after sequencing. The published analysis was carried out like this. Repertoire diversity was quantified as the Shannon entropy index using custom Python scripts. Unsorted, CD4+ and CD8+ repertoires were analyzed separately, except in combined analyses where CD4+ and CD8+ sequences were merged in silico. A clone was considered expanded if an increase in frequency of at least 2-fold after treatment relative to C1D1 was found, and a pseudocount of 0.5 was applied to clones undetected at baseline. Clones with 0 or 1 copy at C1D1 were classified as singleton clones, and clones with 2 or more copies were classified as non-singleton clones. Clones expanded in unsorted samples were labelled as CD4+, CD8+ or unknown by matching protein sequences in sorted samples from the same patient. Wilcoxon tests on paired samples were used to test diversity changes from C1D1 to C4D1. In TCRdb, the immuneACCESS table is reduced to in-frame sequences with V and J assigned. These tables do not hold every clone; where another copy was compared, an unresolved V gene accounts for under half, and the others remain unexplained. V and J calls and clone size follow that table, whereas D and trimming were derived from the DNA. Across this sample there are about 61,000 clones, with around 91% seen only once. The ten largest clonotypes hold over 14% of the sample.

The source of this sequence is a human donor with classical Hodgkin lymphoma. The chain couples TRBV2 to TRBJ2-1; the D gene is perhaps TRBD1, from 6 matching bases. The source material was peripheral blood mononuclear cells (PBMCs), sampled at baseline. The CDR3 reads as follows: CASRFTGTDEQFF. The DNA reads TGTGCCAGCAGGTTTACAGGGACGGATGAGCAGTTCTTC.